A single T cell receptor (beta chain) is shown here with its context. This clonotype was observed a handful of times. Its specific antigen is unknown. No much larger clone is present one base from it, and per-base qualities are unavailable. Relative to germline, V is 1 base shorter and J is 0 bases shorter, with 16 bases between their ends. From cysteine to phenylalanine, the CDR3 is 18 amino acids long. Of all the DNA, just the CDR3 is kept, 54 bases in frame from base 1. The germline V gene provides CDR1 MGHRA and CDR2 YSYEKL. Amplification of TCR beta CDR3 regions was carried out from RNA transcripts. A first-round RT-PCR of the TCR CDR3 used the HTBI primer set with the Qiagen OneStep RT-PCR kit. A second multiplex PCR round built the libraries, followed by size selection and purification. Libraries were sequenced paired-end with 100 bp reads on an Illumina HiSeq2000. The original pipeline was this. SOAPnuke was used to process the raw data, with reads discarded if the reads contained adapters or uncalled bases, had a mean Phred below 15, or lacked an exact constant-primer or identifier match. COPE v1.2.5 was used to merge the high-quality paired reads, and each unique nucleotide sequence was defined as a clonotype. Clonotypes were aligned to IMGT TRBV, TRBD and TRBJ reference segments using MiTCR v1.1. Only V-J combinations with frequency above 0.0001, covering about 99% of repertoires, were analysed. The TCS score was defined as F50 (clonal expansion) divided by E x V (chaos), with BLOSUM62-based TCRdist calculated between CDR3 peptides within each V-J. Welch's t-statistics and random forest reduced roughly 530 V-J features to 10 to 15, which were used in a naive Bayes classifier (R e1071). The similarity between thyroid and blood repertoires was quantified using the Morisita-Horn index. TCRdb trimmed public reads at Q25 via fastp, called clones via MiXCR and kept in-frame beta chains. Records with the same CDR3 protein are collapsed into one entry carrying the most frequent genes and DNA. The V and J calls, along with clone size, are taken from TCRdb and not from the paper's own processing. The sample table contains 640,000 or so distinct CDR3 sequences; only one count was recorded for roughly 14% of them. The ten largest make up approximately 4.3% of the sample.

The source of the sample is a study of T cells in Graves' hyperthyroidism and ophthalmopathy (dated by TCRdb to the late 2010s). Describing the broader study: Peripheral blood samples were taken at the time of initial diagnosis, prior to any treatment. In addition, the study compared T-cell repertoires in thyroid tissue and in blood from five or six Graves' hyperthyroidism patients. A discovery cohort of around 100 patients, roughly 45 with Graves' ophthalmopathy and about 60 with stable Graves' hyperthyroidism, was used to find distinguishing TCR V-J signatures. The 85 to 100 discovery patients were divided at random into training and test sets in a 7:3 ratio. The paper describes TCR Vbeta CDR3 sequencing of 135 peripheral blood samples, made up of 43 ophthalmopathy patients, around 78 hyperthyroidism patients and 17 progressor patients. Whether ophthalmopathy could be predicted prospectively was tested in an independent validation cohort made up of fewer than 20 hyperthyroidism patients plus 17 patients who later progressed to ophthalmopathy. After sampling, hyperthyroidism patients received methimazole starting at 30 mg daily, and ophthalmopathy patients received high-dose intravenous methylprednisolone.

Study-wide findings and limitations: Most expanded thyroid clonotypes (frequency above 0.001) were also detected in blood, suggesting blood repertoires may reflect thyroid immune responses. In validation, the model predicted progression to ophthalmopathy with 65% to 71% sensitivity and around 72% specificity, a median of approximately 6.5 months before onset. Ophthalmopathy was separated from stable hyperthyroidism by a 13 V-J signature model, with around 90% sensitivity and 81% to 82% specificity obtained in cross-validation and 80%/75% obtained in testing. No statistical method was used to set the sample size in advance, and investigators knew the group allocation.

Moderately to severely active disease, a Clinical Activity Score of at least 3, a NOSPECS grade of at least 4, and a duration under 3 months were present in ophthalmopathy patients. The study excluded patients with uncontrolled infections, other autoimmune diseases, pregnancy or lactation. Diagnoses relied on clinical symptoms, serum thyroxine and TRAb, thyroid ultrasound and orbital computed tomography. PBMCs were isolated from 10 ml of fresh peripheral blood by Ficoll-Paque density gradient centrifugation. Trizol reagent was used to extract total RNA, and RNA quality was then checked on an Agilent 2100 Bioanalyzer.

The rearrangement joined TRBV4-1 to TRBJ2-4, with no confidently assigned D gene. Sequences were obtained from blood. This TCR derives from a woman aged 40 to 50 with Graves' ophthalmopathy. The CDR3 reads CASSQGPRVGVAKNIQYF. Here is the DNA: TGCGCCAGCAGCCAAGGACCCCGAGTGGGTGTAGCCAAAAACATTCAGTACTTC.